The 6 T cell receptor beta chains below were found in one sample sequenced in a study of cytomegalovirus exposure and HLA in healthy donors (dated by TCRdb to about 2017). The library was produced with the immunoSEQ multiplex PCR assay. For the multiplex PCR, a mixture combining 60 forward primers for TCR Vbeta segments and 13 reverse primers for TCR Jbeta segments was used. TCRdb carries this immuneACCESS record with in-frame sequences only. Its versions omit some clonotypes, under half of them owing to an unresolved V gene in the studies checked, with the rest unexplained. The sample table contains approximately 90,000 clones; only one count was recorded for about 74% of them. The ten largest clones represent 3.7% of the sample. Sequences were obtained from PBMCs. The receptor source for this set is a young man in good health and CMV-seronegative.

CDR3 protein: CASSESGAADTQYF. The CDR3 bases are TGCGCCAGCAGTGAGTCAGGAGCGGCAGATACGCAGTATTTT. The chain couples TRBV10-2 to TRBJ2-3, with D perhaps matching TRBD2 (5 bases). Per germline, CDR1 WSHSY and CDR2 SAAADI. CDR3 length: 14 residues. Trimming stripped 0 bases from V and 4 bases from J, with 8 bases between.

There are a few counts of this clone. The chain combines TRBV4-3 with TRBJ1-1, with D uncertain. V was trimmed by 0 bases and J by 7 bases, leaving 15 bases between them. This CDR3 is built from 15 residues. Germline values: CDR1 LGHNA, CDR2 YSLEER. CDR3 nucleotides: TGCGCCAGCAGCCAAGACCCGGGAGTAGGATATGAAGCTTTCTTT. Translation gives CASSQDPGVGYEAFF.

The table lists this clone with a few counts. V is TRBV4-3 and J is TRBJ1-2, with D perhaps TRBD1 (5 bases). Germline V gene lookup returns CDR1 LGHNA and CDR2 YSLEER. The CDR3 spans 14 residues. The V and J ends lost 0 bases and 8 bases respectively, with 13 bases between them. The CDR3 coding sequence is TGCGCCAGCAGCCAAGATTCGGCAGGGCGGGGCTACACCTTC. It specifies CASSQDSAGRGYTF.

The rearrangement joins TRBV7-6 to TRBJ1-5; no reliable D call. The germline V gene encodes CDR1 SGHVS and CDR2 FNYEAQ. Deletions cut 1 base from V and 0 bases from J, with 13 bases between. This CDR3 is built from 17 residues. The DNA for the CDR3 is TGTGCCAGCAGCTTAGGGGCACGGGGTTATAGCAATCAGCCCCAGCATTTT. It yields the protein CASSLGARGYSNQPQHF.

The gene calls are TRBV9 and TRBJ2-5, with D uncertain. The closer fit of TRBJ2-7 to the DNA end suggests the J call may be wrong. Germline V gene data show CDR1 as SGDLS and CDR2 as YYNGEE. The CDR3 spans 14 residues. CDR3 DNA: TGTGCCAGCAGCGTATCTCCCCATGCCTACGAGCAGTACTTC. The encoded protein is CASSVSPHAYEQYF.

CDR3 amino acids: CASSLRRGLTYNEQFF. The DNA of the CDR3 is TGTGCCAGCTCACTGAGGAGGGGGCTCACCTACAATGAGCAGTTCTTC. This chain links TRBV18 with TRBJ2-1, with a possible D match to TRBD1 (7 bases). Germline lookup yields CDR1 KGHSH and CDR2 LQKENI. V was clipped by 4 bases and J by 2 bases, with 15 bases between them. This CDR3 comprises 16 residues.